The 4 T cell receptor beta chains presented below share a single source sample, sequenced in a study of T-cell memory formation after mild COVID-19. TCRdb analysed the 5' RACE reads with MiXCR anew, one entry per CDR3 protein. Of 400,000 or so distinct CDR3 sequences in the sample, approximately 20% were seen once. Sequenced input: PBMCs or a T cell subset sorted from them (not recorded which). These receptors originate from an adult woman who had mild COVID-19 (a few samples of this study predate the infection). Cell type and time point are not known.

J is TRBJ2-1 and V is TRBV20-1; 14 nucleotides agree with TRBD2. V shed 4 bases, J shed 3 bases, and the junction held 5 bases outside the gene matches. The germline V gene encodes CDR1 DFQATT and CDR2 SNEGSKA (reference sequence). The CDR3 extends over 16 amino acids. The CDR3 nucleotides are TGCAGTGCTATGACTAGCGGGGGGGCCGACTACAATGAGCAGTTCTTC. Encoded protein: CSAMTSGGADYNEQFF.

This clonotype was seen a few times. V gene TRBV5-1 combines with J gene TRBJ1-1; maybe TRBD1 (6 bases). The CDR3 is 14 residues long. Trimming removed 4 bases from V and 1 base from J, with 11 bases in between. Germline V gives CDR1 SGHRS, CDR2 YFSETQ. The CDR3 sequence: CASSATGQNTEAFF. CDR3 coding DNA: TGCGCCAGCAGCGCCACAGGGCAGAACACTGAAGCTTTCTTT.

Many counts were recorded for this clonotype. The CDR3 loop is CASSPASGGNIQYF. The CDR3 DNA follows: TGTGCCAGCTCACCAGCTAGCGGAGGGAACATTCAGTACTTC. This sequence joins TRBV18 and TRBJ2-4; 7 bases are a match to TRBD2. The V and J ends lost 2 bases and 7 bases, in that order; junction bases with no gene match: 5. This CDR3 has 14 amino acids. Germline V gives CDR1 KGHSH, CDR2 LQKENI.

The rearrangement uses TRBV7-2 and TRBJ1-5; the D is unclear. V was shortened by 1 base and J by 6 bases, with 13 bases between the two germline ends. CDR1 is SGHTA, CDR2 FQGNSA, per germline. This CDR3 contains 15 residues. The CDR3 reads CASSLGLPRSQPQHF. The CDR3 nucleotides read TGTGCCAGCAGCTTAGGCCTACCTAGAAGTCAGCCCCAGCATTTT.